The 21 T cell receptor beta chains in this list originate from one sample, sequenced in a study of T cells in Graves' hyperthyroidism and ophthalmopathy. What was amplified from RNA transcripts were TCR beta CDR3 regions. The TCR CDR3 was amplified in a first-round RT-PCR using the HTBI primer set. MiXCR, run by TCRdb on the multiplex PCR reads, gives a single entry per CDR3 protein. This sample carries 400,000 to 600,000 distinct CDR3 sequences, 20% to 25% of them seen once, and the ten largest clones take 26%. The sequencing input was blood. All receptors come from a young man with Graves' hyperthyroidism.

This clonotype was counted many times. V usage is TRBV2 and J usage is TRBJ1-5, with TRBD1 identical over 7 bases. Per the germline V gene, CDR1 is SNHLY and CDR2 is FYNNEI. This CDR3 is built from 15 residues. After removal of 1 base from V and 4 bases from J, the junction contained 4 bases not matched to a gene. CDR3 residues: CASSEGQGGNQPQHF. In nucleotides, the CDR3 is TGTGCCAGCAGTGAAGGACAGGGAGGGAATCAGCCCCAGCATTTT.

This clonotype was picked up many times. The CDR3 here is CASSYRGHTGELFF. The CDR3 nucleotides are TGTGCCAGCAGTTACCGGGGGCACACCGGGGAGCTGTTTTTT. The rearrangement uses TRBV27 and TRBJ2-2; D possibly uses TRBD1 or TRBD2 (6 bases each). The germline CDR1 and CDR2 sequences are MNHEY and SMNVEV (reference sequence). The CDR3 spans 14 residues. V shed 4 bases and J shed 3 bases, with 9 bases lying between them.

This clonotype was recorded many times. This sequence joins TRBV12-3 or TRBV12-4 and TRBJ1-6; tentative D call: TRBD1 (6 bases). The CDR3 runs 15 residues. Between the trimmed V and J ends, which lost 5 bases and 8 bases, there was a span of 16 bases. In DNA, the CDR3 is TGTGCCAGCAGTCCCCTCCGGGGGGGGCATTCACCCCTCCACTTT. Translating gives CASSPLRGGHSPLHF.

The chain carries TRBV28 and TRBJ2-7; 7 bases align to TRBD1. CDR3 length equals 16 residues. Germline V gene lookup returns CDR1 MDHEN and CDR2 SYDVKM. The trim removed 1 base at V and 3 bases at J, leaving 9 bases unmatched. CDR3 coding DNA: TGTGCCAGCAGTTTATCCTTTAGGGGACAGATCTACGAGCAGTACTTC. Translated: CASSLSFRGQIYEQYF.

This clonotype was counted ten times or more. The rearrangement uses TRBV20-1 and TRBJ2-4; D ambiguous. Per germline, CDR1 DFQATT and CDR2 SNEGSKA (reference sequence). The CDR3 is 12 amino acids. V lost 3 bases and J lost 6, with 9 bases in between. The CDR3 region is CSASGSPNIQYF. Here the CDR3 DNA reads TGCAGTGCTAGTGGGTCCCCAAACATTCAGTACTTC.

V usage is TRBV12-3 or TRBV12-4 and J usage is TRBJ2-2, with D perhaps TRBD1 (7 bases). The CDR3 runs 16 residues. Trimming stripped 6 bases from V and 2 bases from J, with 16 bases between. In DNA form, the CDR3 reads TGTGCCAGCAGCCCCAGGGGGGCCAGAAACACCGGGGAGCTGTTTTTT. This translates into CASSPRGARNTGELFF.

This clonotype was detected ten times or more. The chain links TRBV12-3 or TRBV12-4 to TRBJ1-2, with unresolved D. CDR3 length: 15 amino acids. The V end was cut by 3 bases, the J end by 1 base, with 12 bases between. CDR3 bases: TGTGCCAGCAGTTTCGGGCGCCCTTATAACTATGGCTACACCTTC. The encoded protein is CASSFGRPYNYGYTF.

This clonotype was seen ten or more times. This chain uses TRBV2 with TRBJ1-1; unclear D gene. Germline assignment: CDR1 SNHLY and CDR2 FYNNEI. This CDR3 contains 13 residues. Trimming removed 1 base at V and 6 bases at J, with 9 bases between. Here the CDR3 DNA reads TGTGCCAGCAGTGAAGGCCGTAGTGCTGAAGCTTTCTTT. This encodes CASSEGRSAEAFF.

This clonotype was observed at least ten times. The chain carries TRBV6-5 and TRBJ1-1, with TRBD1 identical over 8 bases. CDR1 is MNHEY, CDR2 SVGAGI, per germline. J was trimmed by 2 bases and V by 2 bases; bases with no gene match: 10. The CDR3 has 17 amino acids. The CDR3 loop is CASSYVILGQANTEAFF. DNA of the CDR3: TGTGCCAGCAGTTACGTTATCCTGGGACAGGCCAACACTGAAGCTTTCTTT.

This clonotype showed up just a few times. Here the CDR3 reads CASSFSVAYEQYF. The CDR3 bases are TGTGCCAGCAGTTTCAGCGTTGCCTACGAGCAGTACTTC. The chain recombines TRBV27 with TRBJ2-7; D ambiguous. The V end was cut by 3 bases, the J end by 2 bases, with 8 bases between. The CDR3 sequence is 13 residues long. The V gene's germline CDR1 is MNHEY and CDR2 SMNVEV (reference sequence).

This clonotype was seen many times. As DNA, the CDR3 is TGTGCCATCCAATCAACGGGGGACACCGGGGAGCTGTTTTTT. Protein: CAIQSTGDTGELFF. This sequence joins TRBV6-5 and TRBJ2-2; TRBD2 might be the D (6 bases). V lost 10 bases and J lost 3, with 15 bases in between. The germline V gene encodes CDR1 MNHEY and CDR2 SVGAGI. The CDR3 length is 14 residues.

This clonotype has a count of ten or more. The genes are TRBV28 and TRBJ1-2, with TRBD1 as a possible D gene (5 bases). From germline, CDR1 is MDHEN and CDR2 SYDVKM. CDR3 length: 13 residues. With 2 bases removed from V and 8 bases from J, the gap between germline ends came to 12 bases. CDR3 nucleotide sequence: TGTGCCAGCAGTTTAGAGTTTTGGGGGGGCTACACCTTC. It is translated as CASSLEFWGGYTF.

This clonotype was counted ten times or more. This chain connects TRBV6-1 to TRBJ2-2; no clear D. V was clipped by 8 bases and J by 4 bases, with 17 bases between them. This CDR3 has 15 residues. The V gene's germline CDR1 is MNHNS and CDR2 SASEGT. This CDR3 is CASRSPWVRTGELFF. DNA of the CDR3: TGTGCCAGCCGCTCCCCCTGGGTCCGCACCGGGGAGCTGTTTTTT.

The rearrangement joins TRBV12-3 or TRBV12-4 to TRBJ2-4, with 8 bases aligning to TRBD1. After removal of 8 bases from V and 7 bases from J, the junction contained 10 bases not matched to a gene. The CDR3 contains 14 residues. The CDR3 DNA follows: TGTGCCAGCTCTTGGTCAGGGGGCAGGAACATTCAGTACTTC. As protein: CASSWSGGRNIQYF.

At least ten counts were recorded for this clonotype. V usage is TRBV5-1 and J usage is TRBJ2-5; a possible D gene is TRBD1 (5 bases). The germline V gene has CDR1 SGHRS and CDR2 YFSETQ. The CDR3 sequence is 14 residues long. Between the trimmed V and J ends, which lost 2 bases and 1 base, there was a span of 9 bases. CDR3 in DNA: TGCGCCAGCAGCTTCGACAGACCCCAAGAGACCCAGTACTTC. Translating gives CASSFDRPQETQYF.

This chain joins TRBV15 and TRBJ1-2, with a possible D match to TRBD1 (5 bases). CDR3 size: 15 residues. Germline assignment: CDR1 LNHNV and CDR2 YYDKDF (reference sequence). Trimming took 0 bases from V and 8 from J, leaving 16 bases between them. The CDR3 here is CATSRDRWGDEGYTF. For the CDR3, the DNA is TGTGCCACCAGCAGAGATCGGTGGGGGGACGAGGGCTACACCTTC.

This clonotype appeared a few times. The chain carries TRBV3-1 and TRBJ2-5, with D unresolved. The CDR3 covers 14 residues. V was clipped by 0 bases and J by 2 bases, with 7 bases between them. Germline values: CDR1 LGHDT, CDR2 YNNKEL (reference sequence). Here the CDR3 reads CASSQELTQETQYF. The CDR3 DNA follows: TGTGCCAGCAGCCAAGAACTAACTCAAGAGACCCAGTACTTC.

Ten or more counts support this clonotype. The V call is TRBV7-8, the J call TRBJ1-3; D remains unclear. The V end was cut by 5 bases, the J end by 0 bases, with 8 bases between. The CDR3 is 14 residues long. CDR1 is SGHVS and CDR2 is FQNEAQ in the germline V gene. The CDR3 DNA is TGTGCCAGCAGCGCTAGCCACTCTGGAAACACCATATATTTT. Translation: CASSASHSGNTIYF.

The CDR3 here is CASSYPGQGIGQPQHF. As DNA, the CDR3 is TGTGCCAGCAGTTACCCGGGACAGGGAATCGGACAGCCCCAGCATTTT. The chain uses TRBV6-5 and TRBJ1-5; 9 bases align to TRBD1. The CDR3 sequence is 16 residues long. CDR1 is MNHEY, CDR2 SVGAGI, per germline. The J segment lost 7 bases and the V segment lost 2 bases, leaving 9 bases of the junction unmatched.

The chain has TRBV5-1 and TRBJ2-2, with 7 bases matching TRBD1. CDR1 SGHRS and CDR2 YFSETQ come from the germline V gene. This CDR3 is built from 15 residues. V was pared by 1 base and J by 9 bases, with 9 bases of the junction left unmatched. CDR3 residues: CASSLLTGSNRELFF. CDR3 DNA: TGCGCCAGCAGCTTGTTGACAGGGAGTAACAGGGAGCTGTTTTTT. The full variable domain, with the rest looked up from reference TRBV5-1 and TRBJ2-2, is KAGVTQTPRYLIKTRGQQVTLSCSPISGHRSVSWYQQTPGQGLQFLFEYFSETQRNKGNFPGRFSGRQFSNSRSEMNVSTLELGDSALYLCASSLLTGSNRELFFGEGSRLTVL.

This clonotype has ten or more counts. The genes are TRBV7-2 and TRBJ2-7; D is ambiguous. V was clipped by 1 base and J by 1 base, with 8 bases between them. Germline V lookup: CDR1 SGHTA, CDR2 FQGNSA. The length of the CDR3 is 14 residues. The CDR3 DNA reads as TGTGCCAGCAGCTTAGGTTGGGGATCCTACGAGCAGTACTTC. It encodes CASSLGWGSYEQYF.